One and the same sample provided the 2 T cell receptor beta chains below, sequenced in a study of blood T cell repertoires in COVID-19 (dated by TCRdb to 2018 to 2021). Library prep was done by the immunoSEQ multiplex PCR assay. TCRdb re-hosts the immuneACCESS table, in-frame sequences only. Its copies lack some clones; in the studies checked, an unresolved V gene accounts for under half of them, and the cause for the rest is not known. Recorded for this sample are under 250,000 clones; roughly four fifths of them occurred a single time. 4.7% of the sample belongs to the ten largest clones. Sequencing input: peripheral blood. The receptors originated from a woman aged 70-85 years with acute or convalescent COVID-19.

This clone was observed once. J is TRBJ1-1 and V is TRBV5-8; 9 bases are shared with TRBD1. The germline V gene encodes CDR1 SGHTS and CDR2 YDEGEE. There are 11 residues in the CDR3. Germline trimming cut 3 bases from V and 11 bases from J; bases unmatched to any gene: 2. Here the CDR3 DNA reads TGTGCCAGCAGCTGGACAGGGGCGGCTTTCTTT. Translating gives CASSWTGAAFF.

This clone was picked up one time. This chain connects TRBV2 to TRBJ1-3, with D uncertain. The CDR3 covers 15 residues. Germline CDR1 SNHLY, CDR2 FYNNEI. Trimming took off 5 bases at V and 0 bases at J, with 11 bases between the two ends. The CDR3 sequence is CASSLGLFSGNTIYF. For the CDR3, the DNA is TGTGCCAGCAGTCTCGGACTGTTCTCTGGAAACACCATATATTTT.